Detailed here is one T cell receptor (beta chain). No antigen is known for it. The CDR3 has 13 residues. Trimming left V 6 bases short and J 3 bases short, with 11 bases between. Per the germline V gene, CDR1 is SNHLY and CDR2 is FYNNEI. Sequencing used immunoSEQ multiplex PCR; TCRdb keeps in-frame clones, though not all of them. The data hold under 150,000 clones, with around 91% observed a single time. The sample belongs to a study of T cell responses to AZD1222 COVID-19 vaccine. Study conclusions and caveats: In a largely white British group with more females than males, clonal diversity was possibly underestimated.

This receptor was identified in an adult in good health. The sample in question was peripheral blood, obtained on day 0 of AZD1222 vaccination. The V call is TRBV2, the J call TRBJ1-2, with D perhaps matching TRBD1 (6 bases). CDR3 sequence: CASSLQGDYGYTF. The CDR3 DNA reads as TGTGCCAGCAGCCTACAGGGTGACTATGGCTACACCTTC.